A single sample gave rise to the 30 T cell receptor beta chains below, sequenced in a study of blood T cell repertoires in COVID-19. TCRdb keeps only in-frame clones here, not all; method: immunoSEQ multiplex PCR. The profile shows about half a million clones, roughly 89% of them singletons. The sample consisted of peripheral blood. These TCRs come from a man younger than 30 with COVID-19, enrolled during active disease.

The chain links TRBV7-6 to TRBJ1-1; 10 bases line up with TRBD1. This CDR3 has 12 amino acids. Per germline, CDR1 SGHVS and CDR2 FNYEAQ. Losses at the gene ends were 5 bases for V and 8 bases for J; bases not matched to a gene: 2. Written as DNA, the CDR3 is TGTGCCAGCAGCAAGACAGGGGGCGAAGCTTTCTTT. Protein product: CASSKTGGEAFF.

The sample holds one count of this clone. The chain combines TRBV6-4 with TRBJ2-2, with 10 positions matching TRBD1. The CDR3 spans 15 residues. Germline V gene sequence: CDR1 MRHNA, CDR2 SNTAGT. V trimming: 6 bases; J trimming: 1 base; junction bases outside the gene matches: 2. In DNA, the CDR3 is TGTGCCAGCAGCGGGACAGGGGAGAACACCGGGGAGCTGTTTTTT. This gives the protein CASSGTGENTGELFF.

V usage is TRBV7-8 and J usage is TRBJ1-6; D is possibly TRBD1 (5 bases). Germline V gene data show CDR1 as SGHVS and CDR2 as FQNEAQ. Trimming removed 3 bases at V and 5 bases at J, with 8 bases between. The CDR3 is 14 residues long. The CDR3 loop is CASSFTGDNSPLHF. The DNA of the CDR3 is TGTGCCAGCAGCTTTACAGGAGATAATTCACCCCTCCACTTT.

J is TRBJ2-3 and V is TRBV9; possible D gene TRBD2, 5 bases. The CDR3 runs 15 residues. Germline V CDR1 and CDR2: SGDLS, YYNGEE. The germline V and J ends were trimmed by 1 base and 4 bases, with 13 bases remaining between them. The CDR3 region has the DNA TGTGCCAGCAGCGTAATGGGAGTGGTGGCAGATACGCAGTATTTT. This gives the protein CASSVMGVVADTQYF.

This CDR3 is CASSDGRGGGNTIYF. CDR3 DNA sequence: TGTGCCAGCAGTGACGGCAGGGGAGGGGGAAACACCATATATTTT. The chain has TRBV6-4 and TRBJ1-3, with D tentatively TRBD1 (6 bases). Germline V lookup: CDR1 MRHNA, CDR2 SNTAGT. The CDR3 has 15 amino acids. Between the trimmed V and J ends, which lost 2 bases and 4 bases, there was a span of 12 bases.

The chain uses TRBV12-3 or TRBV12-4 and TRBJ1-1; D gene ambiguous. Trimming shortened V by 7 bases and J by 2 bases, and 11 bases separated the two germline ends. This CDR3 region has 13 residues. This CDR3 is CASTSGENTEAFF. CDR3 bases: TGTGCCAGCACCTCGGGAGAAAACACTGAAGCTTTCTTT.

CDR3: CASSVTGTGGEKLFF. Written as DNA, the CDR3 is TGTGCCAGCAGTGTGACAGGGACAGGAGGGGAAAAACTGTTTTTT. V usage is TRBV6-4 and J usage is TRBJ1-4, with 8 nucleotides matching TRBD1. Germline-derived CDR1 and CDR2 are MRHNA and SNTAGT. With V trimmed by 4 bases and J by 8 bases, 9 bases remained unmatched. This CDR3 contains 15 residues.

The CDR3 reads CASSAISWSRAGKREHLGEQYF. CDR3 DNA: TGTGCCAGCAGCGCCATCTCATGGTCCAGGGCGGGTAAGCGGGAGCATTTGGGCGAGCAGTACTTC. The rearrangement joins TRBV9 to TRBJ2-7; 8 bases fit TRBD2. CDR3 length: 22 residues. With 3 bases clipped from V and 6 bases from J, the junction kept 32 bases outside the gene matches. Germline loops: CDR1 SGDLS, CDR2 YYNGEE.

V is TRBV24-1 and J is TRBJ1-5; D uncertain. V lost 1 base and J lost 9, with 9 bases in between. The length of the CDR3 is 13 residues. CDR1 and CDR2 (germline): KGHDR, SFDVKD. The CDR3 DNA reads TGTGCCACCAGTGATTTAGGCCGGGGGCCCCAGCATTTT. This encodes CATSDLGRGPQHF.

This chain links TRBV2 with TRBJ1-3; unclear D gene. The CDR3 runs to 17 residues. The germline V gene has CDR1 SNHLY and CDR2 FYNNEI. Deletions cut 7 bases from V and 0 bases from J, with 19 bases between. CDR3 sequence (DNA): TGTGCCAGCACCCCCGAGGCAGCTTCCAGCTCTGGAAACACCATATATTTT. It is translated as CASTPEAASSSGNTIYF.

The V and J genes are TRBV6-4 and TRBJ1-1; D ambiguous. Germline lookup yields CDR1 MRHNA and CDR2 SNTAGT. Trimming left V 3 bases short and J 4 bases short, with 9 bases between. CDR3 length equals 13 residues. Written as DNA, the CDR3 is TGTGCCAGCAGTGAAGAGGAGGGCACTGAAGCTTTCTTT. Residues: CASSEEEGTEAFF.

V usage is TRBV6-1 and J usage is TRBJ1-5, with D possibly matching TRBD1 (5 bases). Trimming left V 0 bases short and J 11 bases short, with 17 bases between. Germline V CDR1 and CDR2: MNHNS, SASEGT. The CDR3 spans 15 residues. This CDR3 reads CASSEARGRGEAQHF. In DNA, the CDR3 is TGTGCCAGCAGTGAAGCGCGGGGTAGGGGAGAGGCCCAGCATTTT.

This chain connects TRBV4-1 to TRBJ2-7; 8 bases fit TRBD2. From germline, CDR1 is MGHRA and CDR2 YSYEKL. This CDR3 comprises 15 residues. V dropped 0 bases and J dropped 4; count of bases not matched to a gene: 5. For the CDR3, the DNA is TGCGCCAGCAGCCAAGATACGGGGGGGTATTACGAGCAGTACTTC. Translating gives CASSQDTGGYYEQYF.

V and J are TRBV5-8 and TRBJ1-1; D not resolved. V was shortened by 0 bases and J by 4 bases, with 13 bases between the two germline ends. CDR1 is SGHTS and CDR2 is YDEGEE in the germline V gene. The CDR3 covers 15 residues. CDR3 DNA: TGTGCCAGCAGCTTGGTGGTTTCGATGAGCACTGAAGCTTTCTTT. It is translated as CASSLVVSMSTEAFF.

V and J are TRBV24-1 and TRBJ2-2, with 11 bases that match TRBD2. V lost 3 bases to trimming and J lost 9 bases; unmatched junction nucleotides: 11. The germline gives CDR1 KGHDR, CDR2 SFDVKD. The CDR3 covers 17 residues. Here the CDR3 DNA reads TGTGCCACCAGTGATACCCGGACTAGCGGGCCCAGCAGGGAGCTGTTTTTT. Protein sequence: CATSDTRTSGPSRELFF.

CDR3 DNA sequence: TGTGCCAGCAGCTTGGGGGACAGGCCTGGCTACACCTTC. Its protein is CASSLGDRPGYTF. This chain links TRBV5-4 with TRBJ1-2, with 8 nucleotides matching TRBD1. V lost 0 bases, J lost 7 bases, and 2 bases stayed unmatched. CDR3 length equals 13 residues. Germline loops: CDR1 SGHNT, CDR2 YYREEE (reference sequence).

V gene TRBV11-2 combines with J gene TRBJ1-4; D gene uncertain. V was shortened by 0 bases and J by 6 bases, with 11 bases between the two germline ends. The CDR3 length is 15 residues. Germline V gene sequence: CDR1 SGHAT, CDR2 FQNNGV. CDR3 sequence (DNA): TGTGCCAGCAGCTTAGAGCTAGGAGGTCATGAAAAACTGTTTTTT. Translated: CASSLELGGHEKLFF.

The chain combines TRBV1 with TRBJ1-3; the DNA was not used to check the table's D call, TRBD1. TRBV1 is a documented pseudogene. The CDR3 is 16 residues long. The CDR3 reads CTSSHPRKSSGNTIYF. In DNA, the CDR3 is TGCACCAGCAGCCACCCCAGGAAGAGCTCTGGAAACACCATATATTTT.

The chain combines TRBV5-5 with TRBJ2-5; TRBD2 matches at 8 bases. CDR3 length equals 16 residues. The trim removed 0 bases at V and 2 bases at J, leaving 6 bases unmatched. The V gene's germline CDR1 is SGHKS and CDR2 YYEKEE (reference sequence). DNA for the CDR3: TGTGCCAGCAGCTTGGGGTCTAGCGGGCTACAAGAGACCCAGTACTTC. Amino acid sequence: CASSLGSSGLQETQYF.

This sequence joins TRBV21-1 and TRBJ2-5; TRBD2 is taken as the D call from the table, unchecked against the DNA. TRBV21-1 is labeled a pseudogene. The CDR3 is made up of 11 amino acids. CDR3 region: CASSVQETQYF. The DNA of the CDR3 is TGTGCCAGCAGCGTACAAGAGACCCAGTACTTC.

Only one count was recorded for this clone. Additional DNA sequences in this sample encode the identical CDR3. The rearrangement links TRBV2 to TRBJ2-3; 9 nucleotides match TRBD1. Looked up from germline, CDR1 is SNHLY and CDR2 is FYNNEI. Losses at the gene ends were 8 bases for V and 5 bases for J; bases not matched to a gene: 2. The CDR3 length is 12 residues. CDR3 residues: CASRDREDTQYF. The DNA for the CDR3 is TGTGCCAGCCGGGACAGGGAAGATACGCAGTATTTT.

The V call is TRBV11-3, the J call TRBJ2-3, with D possibly matching TRBD2 (6 bases). CDR1 is SGHNT, CDR2 YENEEA, per germline. CDR3 length: 13 residues. Trimming removed 0 bases at V and 8 bases at J, with 9 bases between. CDR3: CASSLDMGGTQYF. CDR3 DNA: TGTGCCAGCAGCTTAGATATGGGGGGTACGCAGTATTTT.

The chain joins TRBV7-9 to TRBJ1-1; D is undetermined. Trimming took 5 bases from V and 2 from J, leaving 15 bases between them. Germline-derived CDR1 and CDR2 are SEHNR and FQNEAQ (reference sequence). CDR3 length: 15 amino acids. CDR3 sequence: CASSARLYVNTEAFF. The CDR3 nucleotides are TGTGCCAGCAGCGCGAGACTTTATGTAAACACTGAAGCTTTCTTT. Full variable domain (missing parts from reference TRBV7-9 and TRBJ1-1): DTGVSQNPRHKITKRGQNVTFRCDPISEHNRLYWYRQTLGQGPEFLTYFQNEAQLEKSRLLSDRFSAERPKGSFSTLEIQRTEQGDSAMYLCASSARLYVNTEAFFGQGTRLTVV.

This clone was counted between two and nine times. The rearrangement links TRBV12-5 to TRBJ1-1, with no clear D. The CDR3 loop spans 12 amino acids. The V gene's germline CDR1 is LGHNT and CDR2 FRNRAP. Trimming took 4 bases from V and 3 from J, leaving 6 bases between them. Here the CDR3 DNA reads TGTGCTAGTGGTTATAGTTACACTGAAGCTTTCTTT. It specifies CASGYSYTEAFF.

The rearrangement uses TRBV15 and TRBJ2-1; 7 bases are shared with TRBD2. V gave up 0 bases and J gave up 3 bases; unmatched junction bases: 5. The CDR3 runs to 16 residues. Germline CDR1 and CDR2: LNHNV and YYDKDF (reference sequence). CDR3 loop: CATSRDRLANYNEQFF. The CDR3 bases are TGTGCCACCAGCAGAGATCGACTAGCCAACTACAATGAGCAGTTCTTC.

The J gene is TRBJ2-1, the V gene TRBV30; possible D gene TRBD2, 6 bases. The CDR3 spans 14 residues. Germline values: CDR1 GTSNPN, CDR2 SVGIG (reference sequence). V gave up 0 bases and J gave up 0 bases, with 6 bases separating them. CDR3 protein: CAWSVGGSYNEQFF. CDR3 DNA: TGTGCCTGGAGTGTGGGGGGCTCCTACAATGAGCAGTTCTTC. The whole variable domain, filled in from reference TRBV30 and TRBJ2-1, reads SQTIHQWPATLVQPVGSPLSLECTVEGTSNPNLYWYRQAAGRGLQLLFYSVGIGQISSEVPQNLSASRPQDRQFILSSKKLLLSDSGFYLCAWSVGGSYNEQFFGPGTRLTVL.

The gene calls are TRBV3-1 (or the pseudogene TRBV3-2) and TRBJ2-6, with D unresolved. V was pared by 4 bases and J by 3 bases, with 13 bases between. The length of the CDR3 is 16 residues. Per germline, CDR1 LGHDT and CDR2 YNNKEL (reference sequence). The CDR3 region is CASSLGLGYGANVLTF. CDR3 in DNA: TGTGCCAGCAGCCTGGGCCTCGGTTATGGGGCCAACGTCCTGACTTTC.

This sequence joins TRBV29-1 and TRBJ2-1; 10 nucleotides line up with TRBD1. Looked up from germline, CDR1 is SQVTM and CDR2 is ANQGSEA. V shed 5 bases and J 3 bases; nucleotides not matched to a gene: 7. The CDR3 covers 15 residues. CDR3: CSVRVGTGDYNEQFF. In DNA, the CDR3 is TGCAGCGTTAGGGTGGGGACAGGGGACTACAATGAGCAGTTCTTC.

In nucleotides, the CDR3 is TGTGCCAGCAGCGTAAACGGACAGGGGGCGGAAAAACTGTTTTTT. Translating it yields CASSVNGQGAEKLFF. V gene TRBV9 combines with J gene TRBJ1-4, with 11 bases identical to TRBD1. Losses at the gene ends were 1 base for V and 8 bases for J; bases not matched to a gene: 4. Germline V gene lookup returns CDR1 SGDLS and CDR2 YYNGEE. The CDR3 has 15 residues.

The genes are TRBV5-4 and TRBJ2-2; TRBD1 might be the D (6 bases). This CDR3 has 14 residues. Per the germline V gene, CDR1 is SGHNT and CDR2 is YYREEE (reference sequence). Trimming pared 3 bases from V and 6 bases from J, leaving 12 bases between. CDR3 sequence reads: CASSSQGIAGELFF. The CDR3 coding sequence is TGTGCCAGCAGCTCACAGGGAATCGCCGGGGAGCTGTTTTTT.